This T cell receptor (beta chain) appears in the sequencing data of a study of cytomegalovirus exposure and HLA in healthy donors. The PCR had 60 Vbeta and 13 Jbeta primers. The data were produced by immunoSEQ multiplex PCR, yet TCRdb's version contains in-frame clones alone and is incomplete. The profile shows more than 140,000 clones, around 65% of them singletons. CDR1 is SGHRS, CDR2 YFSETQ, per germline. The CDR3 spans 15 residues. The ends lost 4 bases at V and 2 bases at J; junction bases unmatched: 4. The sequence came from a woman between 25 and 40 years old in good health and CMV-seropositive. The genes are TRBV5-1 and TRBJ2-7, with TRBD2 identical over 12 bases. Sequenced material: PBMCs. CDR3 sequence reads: CASSHRTSGTYEQYF. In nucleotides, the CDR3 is TGCGCCAGCAGCCACAGGACTAGCGGGACCTACGAGCAGTACTTC.